This section outlines one T cell receptor (beta chain) sequence together with its context. The CDR3 is 14 amino acids. CDR1 is KGHSH and CDR2 is LQKENI in the germline V gene. V shed 6 bases and J 4 bases; nucleotides not matched to a gene: 6. The data were obtained in a study of blood T cell repertoires in COVID-19. Looking at the study overall: The origin of the acute and convalescent COVID-19 samples was the United States, Italy and Spain.

Generated by immunoSEQ multiplex PCR, the TCRdb table keeps only in-frame clones and is missing some. The table records about 170,000 clones, roughly 84% of them present only once. This TCR derives from a man aged 60-69 years who had recovered from COVID-19. Material for sequencing was peripheral blood. V is TRBV18 and J is TRBJ1-5; 7 bases fit TRBD1. The CDR3: CASSSGDSNQPQHF. The CDR3 nucleotides read TGTGCCAGCTCTTCGGGGGACAGTAATCAGCCCCAGCATTTT.